Shown below are 9 T cell receptor beta chains from a single sample sequenced in a study of OX40 agonist ivuxolimab in advanced cancers. Assay used: immunoSEQ multiplex PCR; TCRdb lists only in-frame clones, some missing. The sample consists of under 65,000 clones, approximately 90% of them appearing once. Sequenced material: CD4+ or CD8+ T cells sorted from blood, taken in a trial of the OX40 agonist ivuxolimab. These receptors all come from an adult with an advanced solid tumor such as melanoma, head and neck, liver or kidney cancer.

The chain couples TRBV19 to TRBJ1-1; D call uncertain. Trimming removed 4 bases from V and 4 bases from J, with 10 bases in between. The germline V gene encodes CDR1 LNHDA and CDR2 SQIVND (reference sequence). This CDR3 contains 13 residues. The CDR3 DNA is TGTGCCAGTAGTACCGGTGGGAGCACTGAAGCTTTCTTT. As protein: CASSTGGSTEAFF.

The chain combines TRBV7-2 with TRBJ1-1, with 8 nucleotides matching TRBD1. Germline CDR1 SGHTA, CDR2 FQGNSA. The trim removed 5 bases at V and 5 bases at J, leaving 13 bases unmatched. This CDR3 is 16 amino acids long. CDR3 nucleotide sequence: TGTGCCAGCAGCCCCTGGCGGACAGGGCCAATGACTGAAGCTTTCTTT. Its translation is CASSPWRTGPMTEAFF.

This CDR3 reads CASSIDPGEGRYEQYF. CDR3 nucleotide sequence: TGTGCCAGTAGTATAGATCCTGGGGAGGGCCGCTACGAGCAGTACTTC. The chain has TRBV19 and TRBJ2-7, with 7 bases fitting TRBD2. With 0 bases clipped from V and 3 bases from J, the junction kept 8 bases outside the gene matches. This CDR3 spans 16 amino acids. Germline CDR1 and CDR2: LNHDA and SQIVND (reference sequence).

J is TRBJ1-1 and V is TRBV4-3; D possibly corresponds to TRBD1 (6 bases). Germline V gene data show CDR1 as LGHNA and CDR2 as YSLEER. V was clipped by 0 bases and J by 11 bases, with 25 bases between them. The CDR3 is 17 residues long. This CDR3 reads CASSQDPSRGAGRTAFF. The CDR3 region has the DNA TGCGCCAGCAGCCAAGATCCCTCACGGGGGGCGGGTCGGACGGCTTTCTTT.

The rearrangement joins TRBV10-3 to TRBJ1-5; 7 bases fit TRBD1. Germline lookup yields CDR1 ENHRY and CDR2 SYGVKD. This CDR3 has 14 amino acids. V lost 3 bases to trimming and J lost 7 bases; unmatched junction nucleotides: 6. The chain's CDR3 is CAISDDRVNQPQHF. In DNA, the CDR3 is TGTGCCATCAGTGACGACAGGGTGAACCAGCCCCAGCATTTT.

The chain has TRBV19 and TRBJ2-1; D not certain. This CDR3 comprises 16 residues. Per the germline V gene, CDR1 is LNHDA and CDR2 is SQIVND (reference sequence). V was pared by 0 bases and J by 0 bases, with 9 bases between. The CDR3 reads CASSIDPGYSYNEQFF. Written as DNA, the CDR3 is TGTGCCAGTAGTATAGATCCGGGTTACTCCTACAATGAGCAGTTCTTC. Full variable domain (remainder filled in from reference TRBV19 and TRBJ2-1): DGGITQSPKYLFRKEGQNVTLSCEQNLNHDAMYWYRQDPGQGLRLIYYSQIVNDFQKGDIAEGYSVSREKKESFPLTVTSAQKNPTAFYLCASSIDPGYSYNEQFFGPGTRLTVL.

CDR3 sequence: CASSLNAGRGQETQYF. DNA for the CDR3: TGTGCCAGCAGCTTAAACGCCGGGAGGGGGCAAGAGACCCAGTACTTC. The J gene is TRBJ2-5, the V gene TRBV7-6; the match to TRBD2 covers 8 bases. Germline assignment: CDR1 SGHVS and CDR2 FNYEAQ. J lost 2 bases, V lost 2 bases, and 7 bases had no gene match. The CDR3 sequence is 16 residues long.

The chain employs TRBV6-1 and TRBJ2-2; 8 bases line up with TRBD1. The CDR3 has 15 residues. V shed 10 bases and J 3 bases; nucleotides not matched to a gene: 10. CDR1 MNHNS and CDR2 SASEGT come from the germline V gene. The CDR3 protein is CATPNRGADTGELFF. The DNA for the CDR3 is TGTGCCACGCCAAACAGGGGGGCCGACACCGGGGAGCTGTTTTTT.

The genes are TRBV6-5 and TRBJ2-5; 11 bases agree with TRBD1. V shed 2 bases, J shed 5 bases, and the junction held 1 base outside the gene matches. The germline V gene encodes CDR1 MNHEY and CDR2 SVGAGI. The CDR3 spans 14 residues. The CDR3 spells CASSYGTGGETQYF. For the CDR3, the DNA is TGTGCCAGCAGTTACGGGACAGGGGGGGAGACCCAGTACTTC.